This T cell receptor (beta chain) was sequenced in a study of blood T cell repertoires in COVID-19. Study overall: PBMCs, B-cell-depleted T cells, or T cells provided the cDNA or gDNA that made up the material.

The germline V gene has CDR1 SGHTA and CDR2 FQGNSA. With 1 base removed from V and 5 bases from J, the gap between germline ends came to 11 bases. The CDR3 is 14 amino acids. In the original workflow: Estimated nucleated cell counts came from reference gene primer amplification. Libraries were prepared by immunoSEQ multiplex PCR; TCRdb keeps only in-frame clonotypes and omits some of them. V, J and clone size were drawn from that table, and D and trimming were deduced from the DNA. The sample has nearly 350,000 clones, about four fifths seen once. This TCR was sampled from a man aged 25-45 years with active or convalescent COVID-19. This rearrangement joins TRBV7-2 to TRBJ1-2, with D perhaps matching TRBD1 (5 bases). The sequenced sample consisted of peripheral blood. The CDR3 region has the DNA TGTGCCAGCAGCTTAGAAAGGGGCTATTATGGCTACACCTTC. Translated, it gives CASSLERGYYGYTF.